The 16 T cell receptor beta chains listed next were all sequenced from one sample in a study of blood T cell repertoires in COVID-19. Generated by immunoSEQ multiplex PCR, the TCRdb table keeps only in-frame clones and is missing some. The table lists 310,000 or so clones, 65% to 90% of them singletons. Material: PBMCs or T cells enriched from blood (not recorded which). All receptors derive from a woman aged 18-29 years who had recovered from COVID-19.

This chain joins TRBV6-5 and TRBJ1-1, with TRBD1 matching over 7 bases. This CDR3 is 14 amino acids long. The ends lost 3 bases at V and 3 bases at J; junction bases unmatched: 4. Germline CDR1 MNHEY, CDR2 SVGAGI. The CDR3 protein is CASSYGQGDTEAFF. CDR3 DNA sequence: TGTGCCAGCAGTTATGGGCAGGGGGACACTGAAGCTTTCTTT.

The V and J genes are TRBV2 and TRBJ1-2, with D unresolved. Germline assignment: CDR1 SNHLY and CDR2 FYNNEI. The CDR3 loop spans 14 amino acids. Trimming left V 5 bases short and J 7 bases short, with 17 bases between. The CDR3 DNA reads TGTGCCAGCAGTCCTACCAACCTAGGCTTTGGCTACACCTTC. It encodes CASSPTNLGFGYTF.

V gene TRBV10-3 combines with J gene TRBJ2-3; 9 bases are a match to TRBD2. The CDR3 runs to 14 residues. The ends lost 10 bases at V and 0 bases at J; junction bases unmatched: 5. Germline V lookup: CDR1 ENHRY, CDR2 SYGVKD. CDR3 in amino acids: CATHSGRSTDTQYF. CDR3 sequence (DNA): TGTGCCACCCATAGCGGGAGAAGCACAGATACGCAGTATTTT.

This sequence joins TRBV3-1 (or the pseudogene TRBV3-2) and TRBJ2-7; 9 bases are shared with TRBD2. J gave up 3 bases and V 4 bases, and 10 bases lay outside the gene matches. Germline CDR1 reads LGHDT; CDR2 reads YNNKEL (reference sequence). This CDR3 is built from 16 residues. The CDR3 loop is CASSPAPGLAFYEQYF. DNA for the CDR3: TGTGCCAGCAGCCCGGCCCCCGGACTAGCGTTCTACGAGCAGTACTTC.

The CDR3: CASSPGQGQAGTDTQYF. The CDR3 DNA follows: TGCGCCAGCAGTCCTGGACAGGGTCAGGCGGGCACAGATACGCAGTATTTT. The chain employs TRBV5-1 and TRBJ2-3; TRBD1 matches 8 bases. Unmatched junction bases numbered 12, after V lost 5 bases and J lost 1 base. The V gene's germline CDR1 is SGHRS and CDR2 YFSETQ. This CDR3 is 17 amino acids long.

This chain connects TRBV9 to TRBJ1-1; 9 bases line up with TRBD1. V lost 5 bases and J lost 1; bases outside the gene matches: 6. CDR3 size: 15 residues. CDR1 and CDR2 from the germline V gene are SGDLS and YYNGEE. CDR3 in amino acids: CASRKGQGQNTEAFF. Written as DNA, the CDR3 is TGTGCCAGCAGAAAGGGACAGGGTCAGAACACTGAAGCTTTCTTT. Variable domain in full (rest from reference TRBV9 and TRBJ1-1): DSGVTQTPKHLITATGQRVTLRCSPRSGDLSVYWYQQSLDQGLQFLIQYYNGEERAKGNILERFSAQQFPDLHSELNLSSLELGDSALYFCASRKGQGQNTEAFFGQGTRLTVV.

V and J are TRBV28 and TRBJ2-7; 9 bases are a match to TRBD1. The germline CDR1 and CDR2 sequences are MDHEN and SYDVKM. The length of the CDR3 is 14 residues. Trimming at V came to 5 bases and at J to 7 bases, leaving 9 bases not matched to a gene. CDR3 protein: CASSLSGTGKEQYF. CDR3 DNA: TGTGCCAGCAGTCTCTCCGGGACAGGGAAGGAGCAGTACTTC.

V usage is TRBV5-6 and J usage is TRBJ1-1, with D hard to call. The CDR3 is 17 residues long. CDR1 is SGHDT, CDR2 YYEEEE, per germline. The V end was cut by 1 base, the J end by 0 bases, with 16 bases between. This CDR3 reads CASSLKPGNRMNTEAFF. The CDR3 region has the DNA TGTGCCAGCAGCTTGAAGCCCGGGAATAGAATGAACACTGAAGCTTTCTTT. Together with reference TRBV5-6 and TRBJ1-1, the CDR3 gives the full variable domain: DAGVTQSPTHLIKTRGQQVTLRCSPKSGHDTVSWYQQALGQGPQFIFQYYEEEERQRGNFPDRFSGHQFPNYSSELNVNALLLGDSALYLCASSLKPGNRMNTEAFFGQGTRLTVV.

V is TRBV19 and J is TRBJ2-1; the D gene is possibly TRBD2 (6 bases). CDR3 length equals 15 residues. Germline V gives CDR1 LNHDA, CDR2 SQIVND (reference sequence). Trimming removed 7 bases from V and 4 bases from J, with 17 bases in between. CDR3 DNA sequence: TGTGCCAGTACCCCTTGGGGTAGCGGATACAATGAGCAGTTCTTC. It is translated as CASTPWGSGYNEQFF.

V usage is TRBV5-1 and J usage is TRBJ1-2; D is unresolved. Deletions cut 0 bases from V and 0 bases from J, with 6 bases between. Germline CDR1 and CDR2: SGHRS and YFSETQ. This CDR3 region has 14 residues. In nucleotides, the CDR3 is TGCGCCAGCAGCTTGGACAGTCCTAACTATGGCTACACCTTC. Its translation: CASSLDSPNYGYTF.

The V and J genes are TRBV29-1 and TRBJ2-3, with D possibly TRBD1 on 6 matching bases. Trimming took off 5 bases at V and 3 bases at J, with 12 bases between the two ends. The V gene's germline CDR1 is SQVTM and CDR2 ANQGSEA. The CDR3 length is 13 residues. The CDR3 bases are TGCAGCGTTATACAGGGTCCAACAGATACGCAGTATTTT. It specifies CSVIQGPTDTQYF.

V usage is TRBV29-1 and J usage is TRBJ2-3, with TRBD1 matching 8 bases. Unmatched junction bases numbered 3, after V lost 6 bases and J lost 1 base. The CDR3 sequence is 13 residues long. Germline-derived CDR1 and CDR2 are SQVTM and ANQGSEA. CDR3: CSVPGQGTDTQYF. The CDR3 bases are TGCAGCGTCCCGGGACAGGGCACAGATACGCAGTATTTT.

V is TRBV28 and J is TRBJ1-5; TRBD1 might be the D (6 bases). CDR1 is MDHEN and CDR2 is SYDVKM in the germline V gene. The V end lost 10 bases, the J end lost 3 bases, and 16 bases lay between the germline ends. The CDR3 covers 14 residues. CDR3 protein: CATTGTLHNQPQHF. The CDR3 DNA follows: TGTGCCACCACCGGGACACTTCACAATCAGCCCCAGCATTTT.

This chain joins TRBV18 and TRBJ2-1, with D perhaps matching TRBD2 (6 bases). The V gene lost 4 bases and the J gene lost 9 bases, with 13 bases spanning the gap. Germline V gives CDR1 KGHSH, CDR2 LQKENI. The CDR3 is 13 residues long. The CDR3 region has the DNA TGTGCCAGCTCACTCCCGACTAGTAGTGAGCAGTTCTTC. Amino acid sequence: CASSLPTSSEQFF.

This clone was observed once. The chain recombines TRBV9 with TRBJ2-3, with 12 bases identical to TRBD2. CDR3 length: 18 residues. Looked up from germline, CDR1 is SGDLS and CDR2 is YYNGEE. J gave up 11 bases and V 3 bases, and 19 bases lay outside the gene matches. As DNA, the CDR3 is TGTGCCAGCAGCGACCCAAGATTCCCTAGCGGGGGGGCCAGTAGGCAGTATTTT. It codes for CASSDPRFPSGGASRQYF.

The rearrangement links TRBV4-1 to TRBJ2-1; 7 nucleotides align to TRBD2. With 1 base clipped from V and 0 bases from J, the junction kept 9 bases outside the gene matches. CDR1 is MGHRA, CDR2 YSYEKL, per germline. The CDR3 covers 18 residues. For the CDR3, the DNA is TGCGCCAGCAGCCAAGTCTATACTAGCGAAAGCTCCTACAATGAGCAGTTCTTC. Protein sequence: CASSQVYTSESSYNEQFF.